Ten or more counts support the clone carrying this TCR beta chain. The antigen remains unidentified. Building the TCR beta libraries relied on iRepertoire HTBI primers, and CDR3 regions underwent Arm-PCR. TCRdb analysed the multiplex PCR reads with MiXCR anew, one entry per CDR3 protein. The sample lists 360,000 or so distinct CDR3 sequences, about 12% occurring once. Per germline, CDR1 SGHVS and CDR2 FQNEAQ. The CDR3 has 15 residues. V lost 3 bases and J 4 bases, leaving 13 bases between the germline ends. Time point meaning: newly diagnosed GD, antithyroid drugs for less than 3 months. Construction of the TCR library relied on RNA isolated from PBMCs. The data were taken from a study of regulatory T cells in long-lasting Graves disease. Overall study: Antithyroid drug intake by newly diagnosed Graves' patients had lasted under 3 months. Study-level findings and limits: New patients shared more than 950 public clonotypes, and persistent patients shared more, with fewer than 3,500.

The same sample was also used in a study of T cells in Graves' hyperthyroidism and ophthalmopathy. That source reports: Separation of ophthalmopathy from stable hyperthyroidism was achieved by a 13 V-J model. It was a median around 6 months before onset that the model predicted ophthalmopathy.

The clonotype comes from a woman between 18 and 30 years old with Graves disease. The chain joins TRBV7-8 to TRBJ1-5; perhaps TRBD1 as D (6 bases). This specimen was peripheral blood mononuclear cells (PBMCs), taken at new diagnosis, from a patient treated with antithyroid drugs. CDR3: CASSLLGGRNQPQHF. CDR3 nucleotides: TGTGCCAGCAGCTTGTTGGGGGGCCGGAATCAGCCCCAGCATTTT.